The next 27 T cell receptor beta chains were all read from a single sample in a study of Ad26.COV2.S vaccination and SARS-CoV-2 variants. Generated by immunoSEQ multiplex PCR, the TCRdb table keeps only in-frame clones and is missing some. This table has about 350,000 clones, roughly 94% appearing once. Here the sequenced sample was peripheral blood, taken after recovery from COVID-19. The receptors here all came from a human donor who had recovered from COVID-19.

This chain uses TRBV11-2 with TRBJ2-5; maybe TRBD2 (5 bases). Germline-derived CDR1 and CDR2 are SGHAT and FQNNGV. V was cut by 3 bases and J by 3 bases, with 8 bases left in between. The CDR3 contains 13 residues. The CDR3 DNA reads TGTGCCAGCAGCTTCGGGGTCAAAGAGACCCAGTACTTC. Translation gives CASSFGVKETQYF.

This clone came up once. One end of the junction does not line up with germline, which may come from a read error. The rearrangement links TRBV29-1 to TRBJ2-3; D may be TRBD2 (5 bases). This CDR3 region has 12 residues. Per the germline V gene, CDR1 is SQVTM and CDR2 is ANQGSEA. In DNA form, the CDR3 reads TGCAGCGCCGGGGTGGGCACTGATACGCAGTATTTT. As protein: CSAGVGTDTQYF.

This clone was observed a single time. The chain carries TRBV4-3 and TRBJ1-2; perhaps TRBD1 as D (6 bases). CDR1 is LGHNA and CDR2 is YSLEER in the germline V gene. V lost 2 bases and J 8 bases, leaving 12 bases between the germline ends. The CDR3 is made up of 13 amino acids. This CDR3 is CASSQPGTTGYTF. In nucleotides, the CDR3 is TGCGCCAGCAGCCAACCCGGGACAACGGGCTACACCTTC.

The chain is built from TRBV11-2 and TRBJ1-1, with D perhaps TRBD1 (5 bases). Trimming shortened V by 6 bases and J by 4 bases, and 27 bases separated the two germline ends. The CDR3 covers 18 residues. Germline CDR1 reads SGHAT; CDR2 reads FQNNGV. The CDR3 loop reads CASRLRGDPSPRATEAFF. The CDR3 nucleotides are TGTGCCAGCAGACTCCGGGGGGACCCCTCCCCTAGGGCCACTGAAGCTTTCTTT.

The rearrangement uses TRBV19 and TRBJ2-2; D not resolved. This CDR3 comprises 14 residues. Trimming removed 7 bases from V and 0 bases from J, with 9 bases in between. CDR1 is LNHDA and CDR2 is SQIVND in the germline V gene (reference sequence). The CDR3 reads CASKDGANTGELFF. CDR3 DNA: TGTGCCAGTAAAGACGGCGCGAACACCGGGGAGCTGTTTTTT.

The genes are TRBV11-2 and TRBJ1-1, with TRBD1 as a possible D gene (6 bases). CDR1 and CDR2 from the germline V gene are SGHAT and FQNNGV. The CDR3 runs to 13 residues. V dropped 5 bases and J dropped 10 bases, with 17 bases sitting between them. The CDR3 sequence is CASSGSNRVAAFF. The CDR3 DNA follows: TGTGCCAGCAGCGGAAGCAACAGGGTTGCAGCTTTCTTT.

The CDR3: CASARGLPRELFF. CDR3 nucleotide sequence: TGTGCCAGCGCTAGGGGACTGCCTCGGGAACTGTTTTTT. This chain joins TRBV6-6 and TRBJ1-4; a possible D gene is TRBD1 (5 bases). CDR3 size: 13 residues. Trimming cost V 8 bases and J 12 bases, with 19 bases left between them. Germline V lookup: CDR1 MNHNY, CDR2 SVGAGI (reference sequence).

The J gene is TRBJ1-3, the V gene TRBV7-2; D not certain. The V gene's germline CDR1 is SGHTA and CDR2 FQGNSA. Trimming cost V 5 bases and J 3 bases, with 5 bases left between them. CDR3 length: 12 residues. Written as DNA, the CDR3 is TGTGCCAGCAGCCCATATGGAAACACCATATATTTT. As protein: CASSPYGNTIYF.

This rearrangement joins TRBV9 to TRBJ1-1; weak D call: TRBD1 (6 bases). Germline V gives CDR1 SGDLS, CDR2 YYNGEE. CDR3 size: 15 residues. V gave up 2 bases and J gave up 0 bases, with 11 bases separating them. Written as DNA, the CDR3 is TGTGCCAGCAGCGTGGTGGGGGACATGAACACTGAAGCTTTCTTT. As protein: CASSVVGDMNTEAFF.

V usage is TRBV18 and J usage is TRBJ1-2; D is unresolved. Germline CDR1 and CDR2: KGHSH and LQKENI. CDR3 size: 13 residues. V was trimmed by 2 bases and J by 5 bases, leaving 9 bases between them. DNA of the CDR3: TGTGCCAGCTCACCAGGTGGAGAATATGGCTACACCTTC. Its translation is CASSPGGEYGYTF.

This chain joins TRBV27 and TRBJ1-5; 7 bases are a match to TRBD1. The CDR3 has 16 amino acids. CDR1 and CDR2 from the germline V gene are MNHEY and SMNVEV (reference sequence). V shed 0 bases and J 2 bases; nucleotides not matched to a gene: 4. The CDR3 here is CASSLSITGGNQPQHF. CDR3 in DNA: TGTGCCAGCAGTTTATCGATCACAGGGGGCAATCAGCCCCAGCATTTT.

The chain is built from TRBV6-5 and TRBJ1-2; tentatively, D is TRBD1 (6 bases). V shed 5 bases and J shed 3 bases, with 13 bases lying between them. Germline V CDR1 and CDR2: MNHEY, SVGAGI. CDR3 length: 14 amino acids. CDR3 loop: CASSLGDTHYGYTF. CDR3 DNA: TGTGCCAGCAGTCTGGGGGACACACACTATGGCTACACCTTC.

The rearrangement uses TRBV5-8 and TRBJ2-4, with D unclear. Germline V CDR1 and CDR2: SGHTS, YDEGEE. The germline V and J ends were trimmed by 0 bases and 7 bases, with 5 bases remaining between them. The length of the CDR3 is 12 residues. In nucleotides, the CDR3 is TGTGCCAGCAGCTTGGGATGGAACATTCAGTACTTC. Its protein product is CASSLGWNIQYF.

The chain is built from TRBV7-6 and TRBJ2-5; D remains unclear. The CDR3 contains 13 residues. Germline CDR1 is SGHVS and CDR2 is FNYEAQ. V lost 3 bases and J lost 5, with 10 bases in between. CDR3 nucleotides: TGTGCCAGCAGCTTTGTGGTCCGGGAGACCCAGTACTTC. Translation: CASSFVVRETQYF.

The table lists this clone with a count of one. The chain couples TRBV11-2 to TRBJ1-5; D perhaps matches TRBD1 (6 bases). The V end was cut by 1 base, the J end by 0 bases, with 16 bases between. The germline gives CDR1 SGHAT, CDR2 FQNNGV. The CDR3 consists of 18 residues. The CDR3 reads CASSLGTEGKLSNQPQHF. In DNA form, the CDR3 reads TGTGCCAGCAGCTTAGGGACAGAGGGAAAACTTAGCAATCAGCCCCAGCATTTT.

The chain has TRBV7-8 and TRBJ1-1; the D gene is possibly TRBD1 (6 bases). Germline loops: CDR1 SGHVS, CDR2 FQNEAQ. Trimming pared 2 bases from V and 0 bases from J, leaving 16 bases between. This CDR3 comprises 17 residues. The CDR3 here is CASSLRSRGAMNTEAFF. For the CDR3, the DNA is TGTGCCAGCAGCTTACGTTCCAGGGGTGCGATGAACACTGAAGCTTTCTTT.

The CDR3 spells CSALLGGQEAFF. DNA for the CDR3: TGCAGCGCCTTATTAGGGGGACAGGAAGCTTTCTTT. The gene calls are TRBV29-1 and TRBJ1-1, with TRBD1 matching over 7 bases. With 7 bases clipped from V and 8 bases from J, the junction kept 10 bases outside the gene matches. This CDR3 contains 12 residues. Germline V gene data show CDR1 as SQVTM and CDR2 as ANQGSEA.

This chain joins TRBV3-1 (or the pseudogene TRBV3-2) and TRBJ2-3; 7 positions match TRBD2. Germline V CDR1 and CDR2: LGHDT, YNNKEL (reference sequence). CDR3 length equals 22 residues. Losses at the gene ends were 0 bases for V and 6 bases for J; bases not matched to a gene: 27. This chain's CDR3 is CASSQEWGPGLTSYGLTDTQYF. The CDR3 nucleotides read TGTGCCAGCAGCCAAGAATGGGGACCGGGACTAACGAGTTATGGTTTGACGGATACGCAGTATTTT.

The rearrangement joins TRBV6-6 to TRBJ1-1, with 8 bases lining up with TRBD1. J gave up 0 bases and V 5 bases, and 11 bases lay outside the gene matches. The germline gives CDR1 MNHNY, CDR2 SVGAGI (reference sequence). The CDR3 length is 17 residues. The CDR3 DNA sequence: TGTGCCAGCAGTCGTATCAGGGGGCTAGGAGTGAACACTGAAGCTTTCTTT. This codes for CASSRIRGLGVNTEAFF.

J is TRBJ2-3 and V is TRBV7-9; 14 positions agree with TRBD2. From germline, CDR1 is SEHNR and CDR2 FQNEAQ (reference sequence). V dropped 4 bases and J dropped 6; count of bases not matched to a gene: 6. This CDR3 region has 16 residues. In DNA form, the CDR3 reads TGTGCCAGCAGCTACGGGACTAGCGGGGGTTCGGATACGCAGTATTTT. Translating gives CASSYGTSGGSDTQYF.

The V and J genes are TRBV6-1 and TRBJ2-7; D not certain. Germline CDR1 and CDR2: MNHNS and SASEGT. Deletions cut 4 bases from V and 0 bases from J, with 16 bases between. The CDR3 covers 16 residues. CDR3 in amino acids: CASSGGPPRSSYEQYF. In nucleotides, the CDR3 is TGTGCCAGCAGTGGTGGACCCCCGAGGAGCTCCTACGAGCAGTACTTC.

V and J are TRBV2 and TRBJ1-1; D is unclear. This CDR3 is built from 12 residues. V dropped 2 bases and J dropped 1 base, with 2 bases sitting between them. Looked up from germline, CDR1 is SNHLY and CDR2 is FYNNEI. The CDR3 coding sequence is TGTGCCAGCAGTGAACCGAACACTGAAGCTTTCTTT. Translated: CASSEPNTEAFF. Based on the CDR3 plus reference TRBV2 and TRBJ1-1, the full variable domain is EPEVTQTPSHQVTQMGQEVILRCVPISNHLYFYWYRQILGQKVEFLVSFYNNEISEKSEIFDDQFSVERPDGSNFTLKIRSTKLEDSAMYFCASSEPNTEAFFGQGTRLTVV.

The DNA of the CDR3 is TGTGCCAGCAGCTACGGGGGGAACGCTGGAAACACCATATATTTT. Translating gives CASSYGGNAGNTIYF. This chain links TRBV7-2 with TRBJ1-3, with D perhaps TRBD1 (5 bases). This CDR3 is built from 15 residues. V dropped 4 bases and J dropped 2 bases, with 12 bases sitting between them. The V gene's germline CDR1 is SGHTA and CDR2 FQGNSA. The full variable domain, its missing parts supplied by reference TRBV7-2 and TRBJ1-3, is GAGVSQSPSNKVTEKGKDVELRCDPISGHTALYWYRQSLGQGLEFLIYFQGNSAPDKSGLPSDRFSAERTGGSVSTLTIQRTQQEDSAVYLCASSYGGNAGNTIYFGEGSWLTVV.

The J gene is TRBJ1-1, the V gene TRBV20-1; D is ambiguous. The CDR3 is 10 amino acids. Trimming cost V 3 bases and J 11 bases, with 10 bases left between them. Germline V lookup: CDR1 DFQATT, CDR2 SNEGSKA (reference sequence). CDR3 amino acids: CSASEGWAFF. DNA of the CDR3: TGCAGTGCTAGTGAAGGGTGGGCTTTCTTT.

The chain links TRBV27 to TRBJ2-3, with 12 nucleotides matching TRBD2. Germline V lookup: CDR1 MNHEY, CDR2 SMNVEV (reference sequence). V shed 3 bases, J shed 3 bases, and the junction held 10 bases outside the gene matches. This CDR3 is built from 18 residues. CDR3 region: CASSFGLAGGPITDTQYF. Here the CDR3 DNA reads TGTGCCAGCAGTTTTGGGCTAGCGGGGGGGCCGATAACAGATACGCAGTATTTT.

The chain carries TRBV7-9 and TRBJ2-2, with D hard to call. CDR1 and CDR2 (germline): SEHNR, FQNEAQ (reference sequence). This CDR3 region has 16 residues. V shed 3 bases and J shed 2 bases, with 13 bases lying between them. This CDR3 reads CASSFRQRVNTGELFF. CDR3 bases: TGTGCCAGCAGCTTCCGACAACGCGTTAACACCGGGGAGCTGTTTTTT.

V is TRBV29-1 and J is TRBJ1-1; D gene ambiguous. V was trimmed by 7 bases and J by 1 base, leaving 16 bases between them. Germline CDR1 is SQVTM and CDR2 is ANQGSEA. This CDR3 spans 14 amino acids. The CDR3 protein is CSAPGPQSNTEAFF. The DNA for the CDR3 is TGCAGCGCCCCCGGACCACAGTCGAACACTGAAGCTTTCTTT.